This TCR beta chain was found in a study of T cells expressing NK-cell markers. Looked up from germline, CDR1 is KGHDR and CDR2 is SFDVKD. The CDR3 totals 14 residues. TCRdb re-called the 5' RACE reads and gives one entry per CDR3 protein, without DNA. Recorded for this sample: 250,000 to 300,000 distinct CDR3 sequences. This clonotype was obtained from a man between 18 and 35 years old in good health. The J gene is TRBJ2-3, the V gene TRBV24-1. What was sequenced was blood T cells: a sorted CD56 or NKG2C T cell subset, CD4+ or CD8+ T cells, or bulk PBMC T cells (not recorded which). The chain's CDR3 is CATSDRTSADTQYF.